Listed below are T cell receptor beta chains from one sample, sequenced in a study of identical twins. TCRdb reprocessed the 5' RACE reads with MiXCR, giving one entry per CDR3 protein. The table has under 250,000 distinct CDR3 sequences, 7.5% seen once. This same sample was also part of a study on yellow fever vaccine responses in identical twins.

Sequenced: memory (CD45RO+) T cells sorted from blood. The receptor source for this set is a woman aged 18-30 years in good health. CDR3s include the opening cysteine and the closing phenylalanine or tryptophan. The D gene is left open where the match is weak. Clone size, where shown, is once, few, many, or a class for clones that have expanded.

d_gene	v_gene	abundance	j_gene	CDR3aa	CDR3nt
NA	TRBV5-1	few	TRBJ2-3	CASSSLLRGSTDTQYF	TGCGCCAGCAGCTCCCTGTTGCGGGGAAGCACAGATACGCAGTATTTT
NA	TRBV5-1	many	TRBJ1-1	CASTGGTEAFF	TGCGCCAGCACAGGAGGCACTGAAGCTTTCTTT
TRBD1	TRBV2	NA	TRBJ1-6	CASRAGTGNSPLHF	TGTGCCAGCCGTGCCGGGACAGGCAATTCACCCCTCCACTTT
NA	TRBV7-8	few	TRBJ2-2	CASSSPQGNTGELFF	TGTGCCAGCAGCTCCCCCCAGGGGAACACCGGGGAGCTGTTTTTT
NA	TRBV10-3	many	TRBJ2-7	CAISEFYEQYF	TGTGCCATCAGTGAGTTTTACGAGCAGTACTTC
NA	TRBV20-1	many	TRBJ2-7	CSARDRGGSSYEQYF	TGCAGTGCTAGAGATCGAGGGGGGAGCTCCTACGAGCAGTACTTC
NA	TRBV6-4	NA	TRBJ2-1	CASSDSFTPNEQFF	TGTGCCAGCAGTGACTCGTTTACCCCGAATGAGCAGTTCTTC
TRBD1	TRBV5-5	NA	TRBJ2-1	CASSRWDRAAYNEQFF	TGTGCCAGCAGCCGGTGGGACAGGGCCGCCTACAATGAGCAGTTCTTC
NA	TRBV6-1	NA	TRBJ2-3	CASSERLSDTQYF	TGTGCCAGCAGTGAACGTCTATCAGATACGCAGTATTTT
NA	TRBV11-2	few	TRBJ2-2	CASSILPNTGELFF	TGTGCCAGCAGCATTCTGCCGAACACCGGGGAGCTGTTTTTT
NA	TRBV25-1	many	TRBJ2-1	CASSLGGGIYNEQFF	TGTGCCAGCAGTCTAGGGGGAGGGATCTACAATGAGCAGTTCTTC
TRBD1	TRBV4-1	few	TRBJ2-3	CASSQDYEGARDTQYF	TGCGCCAGCAGCCAAGATTACGAGGGGGCCCGAGATACGCAGTATTTT
TRBD2	TRBV10-3	many	TRBJ2-1	CAISIGLATTYNEQFF	TGTGCCATCAGCATAGGACTAGCAACAACATACAATGAGCAGTTCTTC
NA	TRBV2	many	TRBJ2-7	CASSEDSTYEQYF	TGTGCCAGCAGTGAGGACAGTACCTACGAGCAGTACTTC
NA	TRBV7-2	many	TRBJ2-2	CASGTGELFF	TGTGCCAGCGGAACCGGGGAGCTGTTTTTT
NA	TRBV12-3/TRBV12-4	many	TRBJ2-3	CASSFGWDGTQYF	TGTGCCAGCAGTTTCGGATGGGACGGCACGCAGTATTTT
NA	TRBV29-1	many	TRBJ2-7	CSVVPLSGASYEQYF	TGCAGCGTTGTACCCCTTAGCGGAGCATCCTACGAGCAGTACTTC
TRBD1	TRBV2	NA	TRBJ2-5	CASRVRQGYQETQYF	TGTGCCAGCAGAGTACGACAGGGGTACCAAGAGACCCAGTACTTC
NA	TRBV20-1	few	TRBJ2-3	CSAVTVTAGDTQYF	TGCAGTGCCGTGACAGTTACAGCGGGAGATACGCAGTATTTT
NA	TRBV25-1	NA	TRBJ1-1	CASEVAGLGTEAFF	TGTGCCAGCGAAGTCGCAGGGTTGGGGACTGAAGCTTTCTTT
TRBD2	TRBV6-5	many	TRBJ2-3	CASSYPGGPLPNTQYF	TGTGCCAGCAGTTACCCGGGAGGACCCCTCCCCAATACGCAGTATTTT
NA	TRBV18	few	TRBJ2-7	CASSPGTSIRYEQYF	TGTGCCAGCTCACCTGGGACGTCAATCCGATACGAGCAGTACTTC
NA	TRBV18	NA	TRBJ1-2	CASSPSPQGGYTF	TGTGCCAGCTCACCGTCCCCACAGGGTGGCTACACCTTC
NA	TRBV11-2	few	TRBJ2-3	CASSSTRTASNF	TGTGCCAGCAGCTCGACTCGGACAGCTAGTAATTTT
NA	TRBV10-3	NA	TRBJ1-4	CAISESRGTAEKLFF	TGTGCCATCAGTGAGTCGAGAGGTACGGCTGAAAAACTGTTTTTT
TRBD2	TRBV9	many	TRBJ2-3	CASSVAASGRADTQYF	TGTGCCAGCAGCGTTGCAGCTAGCGGGAGGGCAGATACGCAGTATTTT
NA	TRBV29-1	many	TRBJ2-3	CSVEEQGVMGDF	TGCAGCGTTGAAGAGCAGGGTGTCATGGGCGATTTT